The rows below give T cell receptor beta chains drawn from one sample of a study of human CD8 memory T cell subsets. No DNA is given; TCRdb re-called the 5' RACE reads and lists each CDR3 protein once. The sample totals approximately 5,000 distinct CDR3 sequences. Sequencing was done on a sample of CD8+ effector memory T cells (TEM) sorted from PBMCs. Every receptor here comes from a human donor in good health. Each CDR3 is given with its conserved first and last residue. A clone size is listed for some rows: how often the clone was seen (once, few, many), or a class if it is expanded.

>TRBV5-1|TRBJ2-1|-
CASSFLSGGASYNEQFF
>TRBV6-4|TRBJ2-3|large
CASSSVSTDTQYF
>TRBV6-2/TRBV6-3|TRBJ2-3|-
CASSYGSDTDTQYF
>TRBV20-1|TRBJ2-1|-
CSARETQRDYNEQFF
>TRBV27|TRBJ2-1|-
CASSFDPLYNEQFF
>TRBV6-2/TRBV6-3|TRBJ1-1|medium-sized
CASSYGLLNTEAFF
>TRBV6-6|TRBJ2-7|-
CASSYSGRQGIGDEQYF
>TRBV20-1|TRBJ2-5|medium-sized
CSARVVPGQSMETQYF
>TRBV6-4|TRBJ2-2|-
CASSLGGTGELFF
>TRBV4-1|TRBJ2-7|-
CASSQTSISYEQYF
>TRBV6-4|TRBJ2-2|-
CASSDGQGDTGELFF
>TRBV4-1|TRBJ2-2|-
CASSQVPGGVAGELFF
>TRBV6-4|TRBJ2-2|-
CASRPGSADTGELFF
>TRBV28|TRBJ2-7|medium-sized
CASSPIPDSSYEQYF
>TRBV6-2/TRBV6-3|TRBJ2-5|-
CASSYSGPQETQYF
>TRBV24-1|TRBJ2-1|-
CATSDLGLAGEQFF
>TRBV30|TRBJ2-7|medium-sized
CAWSGQGAADEQYF
>TRBV4-3|TRBJ1-2|medium-sized
CASSQDRSGGAYGYTF